The following is a T cell receptor beta chain sequence with its context. The sample belongs to a study of radiotherapy plus CTLA-4 blockade in lung cancer. TCRdb's table, derived via immunoSEQ multiplex PCR, lists solely in-frame clones and lacks some. This table has 40,000 to 45,000 clones, about 75% appearing once. This TCR was sampled from a human donor with non-small cell lung cancer who had stable disease on radiotherapy plus ipilimumab. Sample: peripheral blood, taken from a patient treated with radiotherapy plus ipilimumab.

This chain's CDR3 is CASSPQGWVSAEAFF. The CDR3, as DNA: TGTGCCAGCAGTCCCCAGGGCTGGGTAAGTGCTGAAGCTTTCTTT. The rearrangement uses TRBV27 and TRBJ1-1; D is perhaps TRBD1 (5 bases). Germline CDR1 is MNHEY and CDR2 is SMNVEV (reference sequence). The CDR3 has 15 residues. The V gene lost 5 bases and the J gene lost 6 bases, with 19 bases spanning the gap.